One TCR beta chain is described in this entry. This CDR3 region has 17 residues. Germline lookup yields CDR1 KGHSH and CDR2 LQKENI. Trimming cost V 0 bases and J 6 bases; bases outside gene matches: 10. This sample is drawn from a study of blood T cell repertoires in COVID-19. Study-level background: COVID-19 samples collected from the United States, Italy and Spain covered acute and convalescent phases. PBMCs, B-cell-depleted T cells, or T cells provided the cDNA or gDNA that made up the material.

In the authors' methods: Amplification of reference gene primers provided the estimated nucleated cell counts. The assay was immunoSEQ multiplex PCR, and TCRdb's table has in-frame clones only and misses some. The V and J calls and clone size are taken from that table; D and trimming were inferred from the DNA. The top ten hold about 16% of the sample, which has over 20,000 clones, around 88% seen once. This clonotype was obtained from a man in his 70s with acute or convalescent COVID-19. The genes are TRBV18 and TRBJ2-1; 8 bases align to TRBD1. The sample consisted of peripheral blood. CDR3 nucleotide sequence: TGTGCCAGCTCACCACCAACGGCAGGGGGCGTTCGCAATGAGCAGTTCTTC. This codes for CASSPPTAGGVRNEQFF.